A selection of T cell receptor beta chains follows, all from one sample in a study of shared clonotypes between healthy human individuals. Assay: immunoSEQ multiplex PCR; the TCRdb copy retains only in-frame clones and omits some. The sample lists about 2.1 million clones, about 93% occurring once. Sequencing was done on a sample of naive CD8+ T cells from PBMCs. The receptor set was obtained from a man between 18 and 35 years old in good health. Some clones in this sample may be carry-over from other donors' samples. Both conserved end residues are part of each CDR3. A D gene is named only where the DNA matches it firmly. Clone size is not always given. Where it is, it says once, few, many or a class for expanded clones.

TRBJ1-5 - TRBV16 - TGTGCCAGCAGCCTGGAGGGTATGGGCAATCAGCCCCAGCATTTT CASSLEGMGNQPQHF
TRBJ1-3 - TRBV28 TRBD1 TGTGCCAGCACTTTATCCAGGGGGCCTGGAAACACCATATATTTT CASTLSRGPGNTIYF
TRBJ2-5 - TRBV30 - TGTGCCTGGACATTCGCCGGTCCGGAGACCCAGTACTTC CAWTFAGPETQYF
TRBJ2-1 once TRBV28 - TGTGCCAGCAGTTTAGGCGGGATTGGGCGTGGCAATGAGCAGTTCTTC CASSLGGIGRGNEQFF
TRBJ2-1 - TRBV4-2 - TGTGCCAGCAGCCAAGATGATCTAGCGCGCTACAATGAGCAGTTCTTC CASSQDDLARYNEQFF
TRBJ1-1 - TRBV28 - TGTGCCAGCAGGCGACACGAAAACACTGAAGCTTTCTTT CASRRHENTEAFF
TRBJ2-1 - TRBV6-7 TRBD1 TGTGCCAGCAGCCTACAGGGGGCGCGTCTCTACAATGAGCAGTTCTTC CASSLQGARLYNEQFF
TRBJ1-1 few TRBV19 - TGTGCCAGTAGTTACTGGAACACTGAAGCTTTCTTT CASSYWNTEAFF
TRBJ1-2 - TRBV28 - TGTGCCAGCACCACCCAATCGAAGGGCCGGGACTATGGCTACACCTTC CASTTQSKGRDYGYTF
TRBJ2-6 - TRBV7-9 - TGTGCCAGCAGCTTTCCGAGACAGGCATCGTCTGGGGCCAACGTCCTGACTTTC CASSFPRQASSGANVLTF
TRBJ1-4 - TRBV4-1 TRBD1 TGCGCCAGCAGCCCCCTGGCCGGGACAGAGAAAAAACTGTTTTTT CASSPLAGTEKKLFF
TRBJ1-2 - TRBV27 - TGTGCCAGCGCAACGCCCCCCAACTATGGCTACACCTTC CASATPPNYGYTF
TRBJ2-7 - TRBV6-1 TRBD2 TGTGCCAGCAGTGAATGGGCGGGAGTCTACGAGCAGTACTTC CASSEWAGVYEQYF
TRBJ2-7 - TRBV7-6 TRBD2 TGTGCCAGCAGTCGACTAGCGGCCCCCTACGAGCAGTACTTC CASSRLAAPYEQYF
TRBJ2-3 - TRBV19 - TGTGCCAGTAGTATGAATCAAGATACGCAGTATTTT CASSMNQDTQYF
TRBJ2-1 - TRBV4-1 - TGCGCCAGCAGCCCCTTCCACACTACAACTAACAATGAGCAGTTCTTC CASSPFHTTTNNEQFF
TRBJ1-4 - TRBV2 - TGTGCCAGCAGCAGAACATCCGGGACTAATGAAAAACTGTTTTTT CASSRTSGTNEKLFF
TRBJ1-1 few TRBV30 - TGTGCCTGGAGTCGGGACACTGAAGCTTTCTTT CAWSRDTEAFF
TRBJ2-5 - TRBV10-3 - TGTGCCATCAGTGACCTCGGGGAAGAGACCCAGTACTTC CAISDLGEETQYF
TRBJ2-3 - TRBV10-3 - TGTGCCATCGGTGTTCTAGATACGCAGTATTTT CAIGVLDTQYF
TRBJ2-5 - TRBV9 - TGTGCCAGCAGCGTACCTTCAAGGCAGGCAGCCCAAGAGACCCAGTACTTC CASSVPSRQAAQETQYF
TRBJ1-2 once TRBV27 - TGTGCCAGCAGTAAGGGACGGGCCCATGGCTACACCTTC CASSKGRAHGYTF
TRBJ2-1 once TRBV5-1 TRBD1 TGCGCCAGCAGCACGGGACAGGGATCCTACAATGAGCAGTTCTTC CASSTGQGSYNEQFF
TRBJ2-7 - TRBV18 - TGTGCCAGCTCACCATCAGACGGGGCACCCTACGAGCAGTACTTC CASSPSDGAPYEQYF
TRBJ2-5 - TRBV7-6 - TGTGCCAGCAGCTTATCTTGGACAAAGCAAGAGACCCAGTACTTC CASSLSWTKQETQYF
TRBJ1-1 once TRBV19 - TGTGCCAGTAGTATGGTCGCAGGGGCCACTGAAGCTTTCTTT CASSMVAGATEAFF
TRBJ2-7 - TRBV7-8 - TGTGCCAGCAGCTTAGGGGCAGGCTTCTACGAGCAGTACTTC CASSLGAGFYEQYF
TRBJ2-7 - TRBV7-9 TRBD2 TGTGCCAGCAGCCTCCCGGGACTAGCGGGGGCACCTTACGAGCAGTACTTC CASSLPGLAGAPYEQYF
TRBJ2-1 - TRBV9 - TGTGCCAGCAGCGTAGACGGCGCCAGCTCCTACAATGAGCAGTTCTTC CASSVDGASSYNEQFF
TRBJ2-1 - TRBV7-8 - TGTGCCAGCACCTTGGACAGTAGCTCCTACAATGAGCAGTTCTTC CASTLDSSSYNEQFF
TRBJ1-5 once TRBV28 - TGTGCCAGCCACCGGGGCTTTAGCAATCAGCCCCAGCATTTT CASHRGFSNQPQHF
TRBJ1-5 few TRBV29-1 TRBD1 TGCAGCGTCGGACAGGGGGGAAGCAATCAGCCCCAGCATTTT CSVGQGGSNQPQHF
TRBJ1-2 - TRBV2 - TGTGCCAGCAGTGGGAGGCAGGGTCCACCCCCCTATGGCTACACCTTC CASSGRQGPPPYGYTF
TRBJ2-1 once TRBV7-2 - TGTGCCAGCAGCGGAACAATACTTCCCTACAATGAGCAGTTCTTC CASSGTILPYNEQFF
TRBJ2-7 - TRBV6-6 TRBD2 TGTGCCAGCAGTTACTCTTCGGGAGGGCCGGTTGCCGAGCAGTACTTC CASSYSSGGPVAEQYF
TRBJ1-1 - TRBV28 - TGTGCCAGCAGTTTCCTCGGGGCAACTGAAGCTTTCTTT CASSFLGATEAFF
TRBJ2-3 - TRBV10-3 - TGTGCCATCAGTGAGTCCTCAATCGGGGCAGATACGCAGTATTTT CAISESSIGADTQYF